This record looks at one T cell receptor (beta chain) sequence and its context. The data were obtained in a study of blood T cell repertoires in COVID-19. CDR1 is SGHDN and CDR2 is FVKESK in the germline V gene. V dropped 3 bases and J dropped 5; count of bases not matched to a gene: 13. The CDR3 runs 17 residues. TCRdb keeps only in-frame clones here, not all; method: immunoSEQ multiplex PCR. The data show 140,000 to 150,000 clones, 75% to 90% seen once. This chain links TRBV14 with TRBJ2-5; 9 bases match TRBD1. Specimen: PBMCs or T cells enriched from blood (not recorded which). The TCR sequence derives from a man between 60 and 75 years old who had recovered from COVID-19. Here the CDR3 DNA reads TGTGCCAGCAGCCAGGGTCCACCCGGGACAGGGCGCGAGACCCAGTACTTC. Its translation: CASSQGPPGTGRETQYF. The complete variable domain, with remaining parts taken from reference TRBV14 and TRBJ2-5, reads EAGVTQFPSHSVIEKGQTVTLRCDPISGHDNLYWYRRVMGKEIKFLLHFVKESKQDESGMPNNRFLAERTGGTYSTLKVQPAELEDSGVYFCASSQGPPGTGRETQYFGPGTRLLVL.